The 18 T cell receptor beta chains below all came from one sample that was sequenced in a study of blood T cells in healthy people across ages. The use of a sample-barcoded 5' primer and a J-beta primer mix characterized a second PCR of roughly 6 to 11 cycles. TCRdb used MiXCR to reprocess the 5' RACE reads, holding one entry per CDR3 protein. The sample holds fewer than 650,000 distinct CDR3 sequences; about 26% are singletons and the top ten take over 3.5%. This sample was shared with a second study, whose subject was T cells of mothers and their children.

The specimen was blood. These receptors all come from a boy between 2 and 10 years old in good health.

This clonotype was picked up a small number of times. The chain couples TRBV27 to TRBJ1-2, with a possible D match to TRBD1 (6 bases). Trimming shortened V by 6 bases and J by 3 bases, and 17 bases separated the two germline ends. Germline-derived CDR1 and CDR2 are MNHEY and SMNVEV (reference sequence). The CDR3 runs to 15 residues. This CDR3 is CASRPLGGAHYGYTF. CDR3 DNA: TGTGCCAGCAGACCTCTGGGGGGGGCGCACTATGGCTACACCTTC.

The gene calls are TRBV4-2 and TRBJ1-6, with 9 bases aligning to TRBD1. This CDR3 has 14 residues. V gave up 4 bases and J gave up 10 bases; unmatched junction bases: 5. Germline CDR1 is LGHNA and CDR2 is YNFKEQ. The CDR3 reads CASSLGQGRSPLHF. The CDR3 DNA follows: TGTGCCAGCAGCCTCGGACAGGGGAGATCACCCCTCCACTTT.

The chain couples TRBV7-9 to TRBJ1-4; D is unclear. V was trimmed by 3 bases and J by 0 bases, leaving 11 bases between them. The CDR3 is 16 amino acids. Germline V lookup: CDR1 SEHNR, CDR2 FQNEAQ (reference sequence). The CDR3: CASSLEGYATNEKLFF. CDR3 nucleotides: TGTGCCAGCAGCTTGGAGGGATATGCAACTAATGAAAAACTGTTTTTT.

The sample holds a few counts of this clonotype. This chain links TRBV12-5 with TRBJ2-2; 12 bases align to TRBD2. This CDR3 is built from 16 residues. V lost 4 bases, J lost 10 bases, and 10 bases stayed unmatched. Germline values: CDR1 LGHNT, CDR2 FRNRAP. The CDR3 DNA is TGTGCTAGTGGTTGGATACTAGCGGGGGGTCGTGAGGAGCTGTTTTTT. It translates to CASGWILAGGREELFF.

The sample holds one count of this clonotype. CDR3 protein: CASSFGQGWQTQYF. The CDR3 bases are TGTGCCAGCAGCTTTGGACAGGGGTGGCAGACCCAGTACTTC. The gene calls are TRBV7-2 and TRBJ2-5; 9 nucleotides line up with TRBD1. With 3 bases clipped from V and 6 bases from J, the junction kept 5 bases outside the gene matches. The CDR3 sequence is 14 residues long. Germline V gene lookup returns CDR1 SGHTA and CDR2 FQGNSA.

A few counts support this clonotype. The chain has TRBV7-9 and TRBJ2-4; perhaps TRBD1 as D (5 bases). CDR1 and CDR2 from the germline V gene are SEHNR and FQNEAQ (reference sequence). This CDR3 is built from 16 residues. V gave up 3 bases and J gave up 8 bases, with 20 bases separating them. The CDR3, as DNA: TGTGCCAGCAGCTTTACCCGACAGCTAGGGATCGACATTCAGTACTTC. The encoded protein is CASSFTRQLGIDIQYF.

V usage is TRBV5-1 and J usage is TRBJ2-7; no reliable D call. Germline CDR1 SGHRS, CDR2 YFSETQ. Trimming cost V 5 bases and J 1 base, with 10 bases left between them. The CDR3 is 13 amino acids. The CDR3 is CASRNSISYEQYF. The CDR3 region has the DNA TGCGCCAGCAGAAACAGTATTTCCTACGAGCAGTACTTC.

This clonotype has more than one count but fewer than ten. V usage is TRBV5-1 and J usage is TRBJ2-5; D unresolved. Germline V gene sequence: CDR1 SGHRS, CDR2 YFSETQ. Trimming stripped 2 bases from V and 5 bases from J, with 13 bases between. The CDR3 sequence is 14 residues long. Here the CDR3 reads CASSFPQLGETQYF. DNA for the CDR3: TGCGCCAGCAGCTTTCCCCAGCTGGGGGAGACCCAGTACTTC.

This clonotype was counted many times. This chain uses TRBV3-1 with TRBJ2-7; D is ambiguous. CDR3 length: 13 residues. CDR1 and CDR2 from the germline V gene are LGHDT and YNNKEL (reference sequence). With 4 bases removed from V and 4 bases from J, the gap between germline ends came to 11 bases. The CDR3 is CASSPPAAYEQYF. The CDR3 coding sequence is TGTGCCAGCAGCCCCCCCGCGGCTTACGAGCAGTACTTC.

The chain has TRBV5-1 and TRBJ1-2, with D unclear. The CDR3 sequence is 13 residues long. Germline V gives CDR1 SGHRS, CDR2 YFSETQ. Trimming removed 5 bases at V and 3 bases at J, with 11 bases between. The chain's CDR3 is CASSPRRHYGYTF. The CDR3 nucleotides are TGCGCCAGCAGTCCAAGGAGGCACTATGGCTACACCTTC.

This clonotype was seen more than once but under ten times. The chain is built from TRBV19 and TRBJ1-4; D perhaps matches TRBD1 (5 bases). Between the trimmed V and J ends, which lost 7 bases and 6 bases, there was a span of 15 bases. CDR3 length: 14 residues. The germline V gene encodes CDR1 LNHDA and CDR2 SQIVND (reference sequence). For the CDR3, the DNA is TGTGCCAGTACTAGAGAAGGGGAGGATGAAAAACTGTTTTTT. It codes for CASTREGEDEKLFF.

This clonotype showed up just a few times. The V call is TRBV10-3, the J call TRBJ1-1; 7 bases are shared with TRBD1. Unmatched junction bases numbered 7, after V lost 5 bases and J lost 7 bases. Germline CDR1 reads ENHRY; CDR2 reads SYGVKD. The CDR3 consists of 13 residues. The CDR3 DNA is TGTGCCATCAGTATCGGACAGGAAGGTGAAGCTTTCTTT. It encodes CAISIGQEGEAFF.

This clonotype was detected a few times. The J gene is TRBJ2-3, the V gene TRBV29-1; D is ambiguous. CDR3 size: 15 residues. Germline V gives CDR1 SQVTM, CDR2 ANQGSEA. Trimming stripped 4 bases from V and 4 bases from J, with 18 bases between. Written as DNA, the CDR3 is TGCAGCGTTGTGGCTGTAGCTATCGGTCCAGATACGCAGTATTTT. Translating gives CSVVAVAIGPDTQYF.

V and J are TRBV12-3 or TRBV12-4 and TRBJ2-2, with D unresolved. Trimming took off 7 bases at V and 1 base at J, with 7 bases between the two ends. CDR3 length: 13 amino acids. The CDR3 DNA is TGTGCCAGCACCCCAGGGAACACCGGGGAGCTGTTTTTT. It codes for CASTPGNTGELFF.

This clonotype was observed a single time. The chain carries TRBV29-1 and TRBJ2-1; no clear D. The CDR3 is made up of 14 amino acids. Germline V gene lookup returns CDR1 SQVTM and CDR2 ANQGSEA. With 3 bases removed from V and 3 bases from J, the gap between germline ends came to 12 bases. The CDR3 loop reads CSVESASVYNEQFF. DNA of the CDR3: TGCAGCGTTGAGTCAGCATCAGTCTACAATGAGCAGTTCTTC.

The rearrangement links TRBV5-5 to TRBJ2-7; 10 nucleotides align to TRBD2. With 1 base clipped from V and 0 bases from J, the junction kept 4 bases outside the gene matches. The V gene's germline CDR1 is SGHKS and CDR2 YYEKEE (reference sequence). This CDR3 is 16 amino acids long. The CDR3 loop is CASSLRLAGDSYEQYF. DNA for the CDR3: TGTGCCAGCAGCTTGAGGCTAGCGGGGGACTCCTACGAGCAGTACTTC.

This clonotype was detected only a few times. Here the CDR3 DNA reads TGCAGCGTTGAAGAGCGTAGGGGCAACACTGAAGCTTTCTTT. Its translation is CSVEERRGNTEAFF. V is TRBV29-1 and J is TRBJ1-1; D may be TRBD1 (5 bases). V shed 0 bases and J shed 2 bases, with 10 bases lying between them. CDR3 length: 14 amino acids. Germline-derived CDR1 and CDR2 are SQVTM and ANQGSEA.

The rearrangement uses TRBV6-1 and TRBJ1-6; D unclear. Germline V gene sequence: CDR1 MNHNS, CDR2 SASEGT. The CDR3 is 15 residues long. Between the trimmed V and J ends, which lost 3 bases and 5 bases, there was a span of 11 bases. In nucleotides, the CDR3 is TGTGCCAGCAGTGACCATCCAGCCCATAATTCACCCCTCCACTTT. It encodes CASSDHPAHNSPLHF.